The rows below give T cell receptor beta chains drawn from one sample of a study of shared clonotypes between healthy human individuals. Sequencing used immunoSEQ multiplex PCR; TCRdb keeps in-frame clones, though not all of them. The sample has 2 million to 2.5 million clones, roughly 94% seen once. Sequenced sample: naive CD4+ T cells sorted from blood. The receptor source for this set is a young man in good health. CDR3s include the opening cysteine and the closing phenylalanine or tryptophan. D genes are given only for firm matches. Clone size is given for some rows only: seen once, a few or many times, or a class if the clone is expanded.

TRBJ2-7 TRBD1 once TRBV5-1 TGCGCCAGCAGCTTGGCAGGGGGCGCCTACGAGCAGTACTTC CASSLAGGAYEQYF
TRBJ2-3 . . TRBV4-2 TGTGCCAGCAGCCAAGATCTAACTCGCATTCCTGATACGCAGTATTTT CASSQDLTRIPDTQYF
TRBJ1-2 . . TRBV28 TGTGCCAGCAGTGGACCCCGGGGGCAAGGCTACACCTTC CASSGPRGQGYTF
TRBJ2-7 TRBD1 . TRBV5-6 TGTGCCAGCAGGGGGGACAGGGTACCCTACGAGCAGTACTTC CASRGDRVPYEQYF
TRBJ2-3 . . TRBV9 TGTGCCAGCAGCGTAGAAACGGATACGCAGTATTTT CASSVETDTQYF
TRBJ1-5 . many TRBV2 TGTGCCAGCAGTGAATTCCGGAATCAGCCCCAGCATTTT CASSEFRNQPQHF
TRBJ2-5 TRBD2 . TRBV5-1 TGCGCCAGCAGCGAGGGGACTAGCTCCAAAGAGACCCAGTACTTC CASSEGTSSKETQYF
TRBJ2-7 TRBD1 once TRBV7-9 TGTGCCAGCAGCTCCCAGGGGGTGTATATTGAGCAGTACTTC CASSSQGVYIEQYF
TRBJ1-1 . . TRBV29-1 TGCAGCGTTGACAGGGGATCCAACACTGAAGCTTTCTTT CSVDRGSNTEAFF
TRBJ1-2 . few TRBV19 TGTGCCACACGCCAGGGCCCAGCTAACTATGGCTACACCTTC CATRQGPANYGYTF
TRBJ1-4 TRBD1 . TRBV2 TGTGCCAGCAGCTTCCGGGACAGGGTTAATGAAAAACTGTTTTTT CASSFRDRVNEKLFF
TRBJ1-2 . . TRBV5-1 TGCGCCAGCAGCTTCCGTAACATCCTGGACTATGGCTACACCTTC CASSFRNILDYGYTF
TRBJ2-1 . . TRBV4-1 TGCGCCAGCAGCCAATTCTTGTATCAGTACAATGAGCAGTTCTTC CASSQFLYQYNEQFF
TRBJ2-7 TRBD1 . TRBV30 TGTGCCTGGGAGACAGGGAGCACCTACGAGCAGTACTTC CAWETGSTYEQYF
TRBJ1-6 . . TRBV5-1 TGCGCCAGCAGCTTGGATGGGACAAGTAATTCACCCCTCCACTTT CASSLDGTSNSPLHF
TRBJ1-4 TRBD1 . TRBV5-1 TGCGCCAGCAGCGTACAGGGGGCGTCTAATGAAAAACTGTTTTTT CASSVQGASNEKLFF
TRBJ2-7 TRBD1 . TRBV25-1 TGTGCTGGGGCACAGGGGGACGAGCAGTACTTC CAGAQGDEQYF